The rows below give T cell receptor beta chains drawn from one sample of a study of blood T cell repertoires in COVID-19. TCRdb's copy holds only in-frame clones and misses some; the assay was immunoSEQ multiplex PCR. Among about 160,000 clones listed, over 70% were seen once. The material sequenced was PBMCs or T cells enriched from blood (not recorded which). Receptors were obtained from a woman aged 40 to 50 with acute COVID-19. Each CDR3 is given with its conserved first and last residue. D genes are given only for firm matches. The size of a clone is reported for some rows only, either as once, few or many, or as a class for expanded clones.

d_gene	j_gene	abundance	len	v_gene	CDR3aa	CDR3nt
TRBD1	TRBJ1-4	-	14	TRBV10-3	CAIRGAGDSEKLFF	TGTGCCATCAGGGGTGCCGGGGACAGTGAAAAACTGTTTTTT
-	TRBJ1-1	few	11	TRBV20-1	CSAGVGTEAFF	TGCAGTGCAGGGGTAGGGACTGAAGCTTTCTTT
-	TRBJ2-5	once	12	TRBV18	CASSLYQETQYF	TGTGCCAGCTCTCTCTACCAAGAGACCCAGTACTTC
TRBD1	TRBJ1-3	-	18	TRBV5-5	CASSLTHSRGPGGNTIYF	TGTGCCAGCAGCCTGACCCATTCCAGGGGGCCGGGTGGAAACACCATATATTTT
-	TRBJ1-1	-	13	TRBV5-8	CASSPGPRTEAFF	TGTGCCAGCAGTCCAGGGCCAAGGACTGAAGCTTTCTTT
TRBD1	TRBJ2-5	-	15	TRBV5-1	CASSTGQGSQETQYF	TGCGCCAGCAGTACGGGACAGGGAAGCCAAGAGACCCAGTACTTC
-	TRBJ1-5	-	13	TRBV6-5	CAARRGGHQPQHF	TGTGCCGCCCGTCGGGGGGGACATCAGCCCCAGCATTTT
-	TRBJ1-1	-	15	TRBV18	CASSPYQGRNTEAFF	TGTGCCAGCTCACCCTACCAGGGAAGGAACACTGAAGCTTTCTTT
-	TRBJ1-6	-	14	TRBV7-8	CASSLGRSNSPLHF	TGTGCCAGCAGTCTTGGCAGGTCCAATTCACCCCTCCACTTT
TRBD2	TRBJ2-5	-	15	TRBV7-7	CASSSSGRSGETQYF	TGTGCTAGCAGCTCGAGCGGGAGGTCCGGAGAGACCCAGTACTTC
-	TRBJ1-2	-	16	TRBV7-9	CASSDLPTEPNYGYTF	TGTGCCAGCAGCGACCTACCGACAGAGCCCAACTATGGCTACACCTTC
TRBD1	TRBJ1-2	-	16	TRBV6-6	CASSYGGQGSSYGYTF	TGTGCCAGCAGTTACGGGGGACAGGGGTCCTCCTATGGCTACACCTTC
TRBD1	TRBJ1-3	-	14	TRBV11-3	CASSLPGQADTIYF	TGTGCCAGCAGCTTACCGGGACAGGCGGACACCATATATTTT
TRBD2	TRBJ2-3	-	16	TRBV7-2	CASSLGGTSGRYTQYF	TGTGCCAGCAGCTTAGGGGGGACTAGCGGGAGGTATACGCAGTATTTT
TRBD2	TRBJ2-3	-	18	TRBV25-1	CASAPGLAGGPWTDTQYF	TGTGCTTCCGCGCCAGGACTAGCGGGAGGGCCGTGGACAGATACGCAGTATTTT
TRBD2	TRBJ2-7	-	16	TRBV2	CASSVGRAALAHEQYF	TGTGCCAGCAGTGTTGGGAGGGCCGCTTTGGCCCACGAGCAGTACTTC
-	TRBJ2-7	-	14	TRBV6-5	CASKVSAYSYEQYF	TGTGCCAGCAAAGTGAGCGCGTACTCCTACGAGCAGTACTTC
-	TRBJ1-2	-	13	TRBV5-6	CATQRGEGYGYTF	TGTGCCACCCAGAGAGGGGAGGGCTATGGCTACACCTTC
-	TRBJ2-6	-	15	TRBV28	CASSTGSSGANVLTF	TGTGCCAGCAGCACCGGGAGCTCTGGGGCCAACGTCCTGACTTTC
-	TRBJ1-2	-	13	TRBV15	CATSRENSGGYTF	TGTGCCACCAGCAGAGAAAACAGTGGTGGCTACACCTTC
TRBD1	TRBJ1-1	-	17	TRBV2	CASTSSGTGAGDTEAFF	TGTGCCAGCACCTCTTCCGGGACAGGGGCTGGGGACACTGAAGCTTTCTTT
-	TRBJ2-1	-	10	TRBV12-3/TRBV12-4	CASAGTSAFF	TGTGCCAGCGCCGGGACTTCTGCTTTCTTC
-	TRBJ1-3	-	19	TRBV21-1	CASPRSGQTDKTSGNTIYF	TGTGCCAGTCCTCGGTCGGGACAGACCGACAAAACCTCTGGAAACACCATATATTTT
TRBD1	TRBJ2-1	-	14	TRBV7-9	CASSSGNRGNEQFF	TGTGCCAGCAGCTCTGGGAACAGGGGGAATGAGCAGTTCTTC
-	TRBJ2-5	-	13	TRBV21-1	CASMPSGQETQYF	TGTGCCAGCATGCCTAGCGGGCAAGAGACCCAGTACTTC
TRBD2	TRBJ2-2	-	15	TRBV7-9	CASILSGRNTGELFF	TGTGCCAGCATCCTTAGCGGGAGGAACACCGGGGAGCTGTTTTTT
TRBD2	TRBJ2-1	-	14	TRBV30	CAWSGGLAGNEQFF	TGTGCCTGGAGTGGAGGACTAGCCGGGAATGAGCAGTTCTTC